Below, 8 T cell receptor beta chains from the same sample are listed, as sequenced in a study of molecular identifiers for immune sequencing clone quantification. TCRdb re-analysed the PCR reads in MiXCR, keeping a single row per CDR3 protein. This table holds about half a million distinct CDR3 sequences, 20% to 25% found once. Sequenced: naive CD8+ T cells from blood, with Jurkat cell RNA spiked in. Subset in this sample: FACS-sorted CD8+CD4-CCR7+CD45RA+ naive T cells. The receptors were sampled from a human donor in good health. Some libraries in this study had Jurkat cell RNA spiked in.

The chain uses TRBV4-1 and TRBJ1-5, with TRBD1 as a possible D gene (5 bases). Trimming removed 0 bases at V and 15 bases at J, with 18 bases between. The CDR3 has 14 residues. Germline values: CDR1 MGHRA, CDR2 YSYEKL. CDR3 DNA: TGCGCCAGCAGCCAAGATCCCGGGGACCTGTCCTTGCATTTT. Protein sequence: CASSQDPGDLSLHF.

This chain links TRBV5-8 with TRBJ2-4; no definite D call. The CDR3 spans 13 residues. CDR1 is SGHTS and CDR2 is YDEGEE in the germline V gene. Trimming took off 5 bases at V and 0 bases at J, with 6 bases between the two ends. CDR3 protein: CASRRLAKNIQYF. DNA for the CDR3: TGTGCCAGCAGAAGGTTAGCCAAAAACATTCAGTACTTC.

This clonotype was counted once. A much more abundant neighbour one base away suggests this may be a read error. The chain links TRBV27 to TRBJ2-7; D gene ambiguous. The CDR3 is 15 residues long. The germline gives CDR1 MNHEY, CDR2 SMNVEV (reference sequence). The CDR3 spells CASSLSAAPAYGQYF. The CDR3 DNA follows: TGTGCCAGCAGTCTTAGTGCGGCGCCCGCCTACGGGCAGTACTTC.

A few counts support this clonotype. J is TRBJ2-7 and V is TRBV20-1; TRBD2 aligns across 12 bases. The J segment lost 0 bases and the V segment lost 7 bases, leaving 4 bases of the junction unmatched. The CDR3 is 14 amino acids. The germline CDR1 and CDR2 sequences are DFQATT and SNEGSKA (reference sequence). The CDR3 loop reads CSVQTSGSSYEQYF. In DNA form, the CDR3 reads TGCAGTGTTCAGACTAGCGGGAGCTCCTACGAGCAGTACTTC.

This clonotype was counted at least ten times. The chain recombines TRBV6-2 or TRBV6-3 with TRBJ1-5; unclear D gene. V was cut by 2 bases and J by 6 bases, with 14 bases left in between. This CDR3 is built from 15 residues. Per germline, CDR1 MNHEY and CDR2 SVGEGT. This CDR3 is CASSYVIGLPQPQHF. The CDR3 DNA follows: TGTGCCAGCAGTTACGTCATAGGGCTACCTCAGCCCCAGCATTTT.

This clonotype has ten or more counts. The rearrangement joins TRBV20-1 to TRBJ2-2, with 12 bases matching TRBD1. CDR3 length: 16 amino acids. Germline CDR1 and CDR2: DFQATT and SNEGSKA (reference sequence). The J segment lost 5 bases and the V segment lost 6 bases, leaving 10 bases of the junction unmatched. The CDR3 DNA reads TGCAGTGCCAAAACGGGACAGGGGGCATGGACCGGGGAGCTGTTTTTT. It is translated as CSAKTGQGAWTGELFF.

A remark on this clonotype: A much more abundant neighbour one base away suggests this may be a read error. This chain connects TRBV27 to TRBJ2-1; possibly TRBD2 for D (7 bases). The CDR3 is 16 amino acids. With 1 base removed from V and 2 bases from J, the gap between germline ends came to 12 bases. Looked up from germline, CDR1 is MNHEY and CDR2 is SMNVEV (reference sequence). DNA of the CDR3: TGTGCCAGCAGTTTATTGGAGGGGGGGCCCTACAATGAGCAGTTCTTC. It specifies CASSLLEGGPYNEQFF.

This clonotype was seen at least ten times. V usage is TRBV29-1 and J usage is TRBJ1-2, with D perhaps matching TRBD1 (6 bases). Germline lookup yields CDR1 SQVTM and CDR2 ANQGSEA. The CDR3 extends over 13 amino acids. Between the trimmed V and J ends, which lost 0 bases and 10 bases, there was a span of 15 bases. CDR3 in amino acids: CSVEDWGPRHYTF. For the CDR3, the DNA is TGCAGCGTTGAAGATTGGGGGCCCCGCCACTACACCTTC. Full variable domain (remainder filled in from reference TRBV29-1 and TRBJ1-2): SAVISQKPSRDICQRGTSLTIQCQVDSQVTMMFWYRQQPGQSLTLIATANQGSEATYESGFVIDKFPISRPNLTFSTLTVSNMSPEDSSIYLCSVEDWGPRHYTFGSGTRLTVV.